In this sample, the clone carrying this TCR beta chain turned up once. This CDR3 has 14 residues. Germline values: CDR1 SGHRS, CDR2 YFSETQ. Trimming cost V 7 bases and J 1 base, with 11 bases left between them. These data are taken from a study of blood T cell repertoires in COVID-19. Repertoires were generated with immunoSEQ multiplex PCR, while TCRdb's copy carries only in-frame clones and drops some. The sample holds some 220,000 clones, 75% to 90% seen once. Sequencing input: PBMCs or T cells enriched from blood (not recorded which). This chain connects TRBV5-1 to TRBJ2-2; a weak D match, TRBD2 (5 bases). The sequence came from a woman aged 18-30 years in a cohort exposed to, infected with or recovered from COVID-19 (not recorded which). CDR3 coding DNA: TGCGCCAGCGTGGAGAGGGAGAACACCGGGGAGCTGTTTTTT. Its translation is CASVERENTGELFF.